This paragraph covers one T cell receptor beta chain sequence. Sequencing used immunoSEQ multiplex PCR; TCRdb keeps in-frame clones, though not all of them. Of about 41,000 clones in the sample, roughly 90% are singletons; the top ten hold roughly 0.53%. These data are taken from a study of OX40 agonist ivuxolimab in advanced cancers. Trimming stripped 4 bases from V and 3 bases from J, with 13 bases between. This CDR3 comprises 14 residues. Per the germline V gene, CDR1 is MNHNS and CDR2 is SASEGT. The sequencing here drew on CD4+ or CD8+ T cells sorted from blood, taken in a trial of the OX40 agonist ivuxolimab. This receptor was identified in an adult with an advanced solid tumor such as melanoma, head and neck, liver or kidney cancer. This chain uses TRBV6-1 with TRBJ2-7; either TRBD1 or TRBD2 may fit D (5 bases each). CDR3 loop: CASSAVNGGYEQYF. The CDR3 coding sequence is TGTGCCAGCAGTGCGGTCAATGGGGGCTACGAGCAGTACTTC.